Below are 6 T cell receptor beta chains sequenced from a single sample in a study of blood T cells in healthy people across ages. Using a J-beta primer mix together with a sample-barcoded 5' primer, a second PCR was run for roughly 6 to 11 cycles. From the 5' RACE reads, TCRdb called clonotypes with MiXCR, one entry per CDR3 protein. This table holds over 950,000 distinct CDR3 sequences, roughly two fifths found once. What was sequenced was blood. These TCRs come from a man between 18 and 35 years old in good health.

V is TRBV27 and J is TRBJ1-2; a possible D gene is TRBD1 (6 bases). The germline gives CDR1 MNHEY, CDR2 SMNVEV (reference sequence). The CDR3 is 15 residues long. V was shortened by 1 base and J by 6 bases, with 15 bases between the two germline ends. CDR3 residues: CASSLWGAIDDGYTF. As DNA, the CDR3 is TGTGCCAGCAGTTTATGGGGGGCTATTGACGATGGCTACACCTTC.

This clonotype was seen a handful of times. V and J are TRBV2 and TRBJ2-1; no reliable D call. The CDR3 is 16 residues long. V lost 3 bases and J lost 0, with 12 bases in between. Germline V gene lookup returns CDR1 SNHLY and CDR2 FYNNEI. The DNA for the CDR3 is TGTGCCAGCAGTGACGTGGAAACCAGCTCCTACAATGAGCAGTTCTTC. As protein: CASSDVETSSYNEQFF.

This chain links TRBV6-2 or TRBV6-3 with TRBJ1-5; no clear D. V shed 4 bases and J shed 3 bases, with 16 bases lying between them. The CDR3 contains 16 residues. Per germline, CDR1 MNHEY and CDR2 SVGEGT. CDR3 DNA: TGTGCCAGCAGTTTCCGACACCTCCGGGCCAATCAGCCCCAGCATTTT. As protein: CASSFRHLRANQPQHF.

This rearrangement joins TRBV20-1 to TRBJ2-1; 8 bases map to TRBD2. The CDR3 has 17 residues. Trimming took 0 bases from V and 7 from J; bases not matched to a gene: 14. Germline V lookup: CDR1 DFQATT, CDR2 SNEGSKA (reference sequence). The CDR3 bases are TGCAGTGCTAGAGATCTGAAGACCTACGGGGGGGCAAATGAGCAGTTCTTC. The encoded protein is CSARDLKTYGGANEQFF.

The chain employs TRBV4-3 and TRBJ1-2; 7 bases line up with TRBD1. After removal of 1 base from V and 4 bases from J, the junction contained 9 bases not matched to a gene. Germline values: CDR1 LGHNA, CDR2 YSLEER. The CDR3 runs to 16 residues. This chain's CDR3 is CASSQGPNRGGYGYTF. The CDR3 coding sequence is TGCGCCAGCAGCCAAGGTCCCAACAGGGGCGGCTATGGCTACACCTTC.

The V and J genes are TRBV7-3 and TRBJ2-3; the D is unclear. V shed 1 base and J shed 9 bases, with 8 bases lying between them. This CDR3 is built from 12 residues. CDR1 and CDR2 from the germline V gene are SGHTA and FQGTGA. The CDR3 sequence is CASSLNAGTQYF. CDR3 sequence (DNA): TGTGCCAGCAGCTTAAACGCAGGCACGCAGTATTTT.